This T cell receptor beta chain originates from a study of T cell responses to AZD1222 COVID-19 vaccine. Points from the study as a whole: Baseline serostatus was positive in only a handful of AZD1222 recipients.

This clone was detected ten times or more. No antigen is known for it. The repertoire was sequenced with immunoSEQ multiplex PCR; TCRdb's copy has only in-frame clones and lacks some. The table shows roughly 100,000 clones, with 84% occurring only once. This CDR3 has 14 residues. Between the trimmed V and J ends, which lost 4 bases and 3 bases, there was a span of 12 bases. Germline assignment: CDR1 GTSNPN and CDR2 SVGIG (reference sequence). J is TRBJ2-2 and V is TRBV30; D is perhaps TRBD1 (5 bases). The receptor's source is an adult who received the AZD1222 COVID-19 vaccine. The sequenced sample was peripheral blood, obtained 28 days after the second AZD1222 dose. The DNA of the CDR3 is TGTGCCTGGAAGCCTCCAGGGTACACCGGGGAGCTGTTTTTT. Its translation: CAWKPPGYTGELFF.